This TCR beta chain was identified during a study of blood T cell repertoires in COVID-19. Turning to the study itself: T cells, B-cell-depleted T cells, or PBMCs supplied cDNA or gDNA.

The germline CDR1 and CDR2 sequences are SGHAT and FQNNGV. The CDR3 loop spans 15 amino acids. V was pared by 0 bases and J by 3 bases, with 0 bases of the junction left unmatched. Using immunoSEQ multiplex PCR, the repertoire was profiled, and TCRdb retains in-frame clones only, with some absent. The repertoire includes around 150,000 clones, about three quarters of them detected once, and less than 9.5% sits in the top ten. The chain recombines TRBV11-2 with TRBJ1-4; 8 bases fit TRBD1. Sequencing used peripheral blood. This clonotype was sampled from a man aged 55 to 70 with acute or convalescent COVID-19. CDR3 in amino acids: CASSLEDRANEKLFF. As DNA, the CDR3 is TGTGCCAGCAGCTTAGAGGACAGGGCTAATGAAAAACTGTTTTTT.